This passage covers 10 T cell receptor beta chains from one sample sequenced in a study of monozygotic twins with inflammatory bowel disease. One entry per CDR3 protein, without DNA, is what TCRdb gives after re-calling the 5' RACE reads. The table for this sample gives about 420,000 distinct CDR3 sequences. Sequencing was carried out using blood. Receptor source: a human donor with ulcerative colitis or Crohn's disease, or a healthy co-twin of an affected twin (not recorded which).

This sequence joins TRBV7-3 and TRBJ2-3; no DNA is available, so the TRBD1 call from TCRdb remains unchecked. CDR1 SGHTA and CDR2 FQGTGA come from the germline V gene. This CDR3 comprises 13 residues. CDR3 sequence reads: CASSPGVTDTQYF.

The chain uses TRBV7-8 and TRBJ2-1. Germline CDR1 reads SGHVS; CDR2 reads FQNEAQ. This CDR3 has 17 residues. The CDR3: CASSAERSSPIWSEQFF. The full variable domain, completed using reference TRBV7-8 and TRBJ2-1, is GAGVSQSPRYKVAKRGQDVALRCDPISGHVSLFWYQQALGQGPEFLTYFQNEAQLDKSGLPSDRFFAERPEGSVSTLKIQRTQQEDSAVYLCASSAERSSPIWSEQFFGPGTRLTVL.

The gene calls are TRBV7-9 and TRBJ1-3; TCRdb proposes TRBD1, but this gene call is untestable without DNA. This CDR3 is 16 amino acids long. CDR1 is SEHNR and CDR2 is FQNEAQ in the germline V gene (reference sequence). CDR3 loop: CASSLRTGGAGNTIYF. Filled out from reference TRBV7-9 and TRBJ1-3, the complete variable domain reads DTGVSQNPRHKITKRGQNVTFRCDPISEHNRLYWYRQTLGQGPEFLTYFQNEAQLEKSRLLSDRFSAERPKGSFSTLEIQRTEQGDSAMYLCASSLRTGGAGNTIYFGEGSWLTVV.

The rearrangement links TRBV5-1 to TRBJ2-7; TCRdb returns TRBD2, unconfirmable since there is no DNA. The CDR3 covers 15 residues. Looked up from germline, CDR1 is SGHRS and CDR2 is YFSETQ. This chain's CDR3 is CASSLANSGLDEQYF.

The chain is built from TRBV4-1 and TRBJ1-1. Germline CDR1 is MGHRA and CDR2 is YSYEKL. The CDR3 is 15 amino acids. CDR3 region: CASSTQQLMNTEAFF.

The V and J genes are TRBV19 and TRBJ1-1; the D call of TRBD1 rests on TCRdb alone, since no DNA is present to check it. The length of the CDR3 is 11 residues. Germline CDR1 and CDR2: LNHDA and SQIVND (reference sequence). Here the CDR3 reads CASEGVTEASF.

The chain recombines TRBV30 with TRBJ2-3; the D call of TRBD2 rests on TCRdb alone, since no DNA is present to check it. The germline gives CDR1 GTSNPN, CDR2 SVGIG (reference sequence). The CDR3 runs to 13 residues. The CDR3 is CALGGGRGDTQYF.

The J gene is TRBJ2-3, the V gene TRBV15; TCRdb's D call of TRBD2 is untestable without DNA. There are 17 residues in the CDR3. CDR1 and CDR2 (germline): LNHNV, YYDKDF (reference sequence). This CDR3 reads CATSRDPLAGVADTQYF.

The chain combines TRBV24-1 with TRBJ2-1. The CDR3 totals 14 residues. Per germline, CDR1 KGHDR and CDR2 SFDVKD. CDR3 sequence: CATSDRWTYNEQFF.

The chain is built from TRBV29-1 and TRBJ1-2. Germline V gives CDR1 SQVTM, CDR2 ANQGSEA. CDR3 length: 12 amino acids. This CDR3 reads CSVPLSGYGYTF.